This TCR beta chain was sequenced in a study of low-dose radiotherapy and immunotherapy resistance in tumors. Study-wide context: Treatment consisted of nivolumab 240 mg every two weeks and ipilimumab 1 mg/kg every six weeks, given intravenously to patients. Aspirin was taken orally at 300 mg daily by patients, and this continued for four cycles from cycle 1 day 1. One day before radiation and immunotherapy, intravenous cyclophosphamide 200 mg/m2 was administered, with this repeated every two weeks.

Both TCRalpha and TCRbeta chains were reverse transcribed with V-gene-specific primers. With a constant-region primer and a V-primer adapter, TCRs were subjected to approximately 20 PCR cycles of amplification. TCRdb ran MiXCR on the reads and lists one entry per CDR3 protein. The sample holds 75,000 to 95,000 distinct CDR3 sequences; 20% to 25% are singletons and the top ten take 9.5% to 15%. Indicated time point: after trial treatment. The treatment here: LDRT plus nivolumab, ipilimumab, low-dose cyclophosphamide and aspirin (RACIN trial). This clonotype was seen ten or more times. The input for sequencing was PBMCs, taken after low-dose radiotherapy plus immunotherapy. The source is a female donor with ovarian cancer.

Here the CDR3 reads CASSESQPAGNTIYF. DNA of the CDR3: TGTGCCAGCAGTGAGAGTCAGCCTGCTGGAAACACCATATATTTT. The rearrangement links TRBV2 to TRBJ1-3; D ambiguous. Germline-derived CDR1 and CDR2 are SNHLY and FYNNEI. This CDR3 has 15 residues. Trimming took off 3 bases at V and 2 bases at J, with 11 bases between the two ends.